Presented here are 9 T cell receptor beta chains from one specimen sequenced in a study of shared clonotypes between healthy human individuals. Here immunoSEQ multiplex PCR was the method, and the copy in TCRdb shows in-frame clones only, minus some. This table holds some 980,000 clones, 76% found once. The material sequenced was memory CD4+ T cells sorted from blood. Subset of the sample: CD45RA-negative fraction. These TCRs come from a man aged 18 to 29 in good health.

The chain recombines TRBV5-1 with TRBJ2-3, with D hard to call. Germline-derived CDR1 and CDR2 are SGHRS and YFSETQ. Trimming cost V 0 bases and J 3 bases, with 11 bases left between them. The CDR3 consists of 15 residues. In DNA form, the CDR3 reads TGCGCCAGCAGCTTGGAGGTCAAAGGAACAGATACGCAGTATTTT. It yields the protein CASSLEVKGTDTQYF.

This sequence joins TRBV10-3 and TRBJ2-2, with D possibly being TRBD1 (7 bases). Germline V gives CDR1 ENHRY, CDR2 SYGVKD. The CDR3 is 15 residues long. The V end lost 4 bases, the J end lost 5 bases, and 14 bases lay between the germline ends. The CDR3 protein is CAISGRDSLTGELFF. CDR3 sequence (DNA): TGTGCCATCAGTGGGAGGGACAGTTTGACCGGGGAGCTGTTTTTT.

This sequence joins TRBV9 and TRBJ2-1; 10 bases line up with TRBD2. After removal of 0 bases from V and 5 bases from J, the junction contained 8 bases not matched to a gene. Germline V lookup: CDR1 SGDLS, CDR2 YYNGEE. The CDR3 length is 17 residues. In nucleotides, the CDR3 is TGTGCCAGCAGCGTAGCTAGCGGGGGACCCAAGGACAATGAGCAGTTCTTC. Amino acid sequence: CASSVASGGPKDNEQFF.

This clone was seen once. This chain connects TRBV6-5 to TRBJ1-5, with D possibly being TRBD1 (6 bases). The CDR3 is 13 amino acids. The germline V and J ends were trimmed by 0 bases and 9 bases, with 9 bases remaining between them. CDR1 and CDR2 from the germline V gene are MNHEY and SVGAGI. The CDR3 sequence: CASSYSIQGPQHF. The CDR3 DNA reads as TGTGCCAGCAGTTACTCCATACAGGGGCCCCAGCATTTT.

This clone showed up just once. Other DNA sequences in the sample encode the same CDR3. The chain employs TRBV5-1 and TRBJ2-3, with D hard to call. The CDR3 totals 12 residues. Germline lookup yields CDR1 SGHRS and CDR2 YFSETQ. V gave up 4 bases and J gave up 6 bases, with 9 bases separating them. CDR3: CASSLAGDTQYF. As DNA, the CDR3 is TGCGCCAGCAGCCTCGCCGGGGATACGCAGTATTTT.

The CDR3 loop reads CASSTQTGTGRIYGYTF. The DNA for the CDR3 is TGTGCCAGCAGCACCCAAACCGGGACAGGGCGGATTTATGGCTACACCTTC. This chain connects TRBV5-4 to TRBJ1-2, with 9 bases that match TRBD1. The CDR3 length is 17 residues. Germline CDR1 SGHNT, CDR2 YYREEE (reference sequence). V trimming: 4 bases; J trimming: 5 bases; junction bases outside the gene matches: 15.

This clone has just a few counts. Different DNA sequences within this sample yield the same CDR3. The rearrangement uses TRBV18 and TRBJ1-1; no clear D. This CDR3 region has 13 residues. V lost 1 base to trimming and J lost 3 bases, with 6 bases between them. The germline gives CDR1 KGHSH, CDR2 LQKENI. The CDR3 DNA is TGTGCCAGCTCACCACTTCGGGACACTGAAGCTTTCTTT. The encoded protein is CASSPLRDTEAFF.

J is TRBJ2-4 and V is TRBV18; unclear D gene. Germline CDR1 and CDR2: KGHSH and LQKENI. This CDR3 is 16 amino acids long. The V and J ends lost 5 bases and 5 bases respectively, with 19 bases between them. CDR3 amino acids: CASSSLTNWGENIQYF. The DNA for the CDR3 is TGTGCCAGCTCATCATTAACCAACTGGGGTGAAAACATTCAGTACTTC. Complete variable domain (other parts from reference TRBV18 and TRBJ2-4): NAGVMQNPRHLVRRRGQEARLRCSPMKGHSHVYWYRQLPEEGLKFMVYLQKENIIDESGMPKERFSAEFPKEGPSILRIQQVVRGDSAAYFCASSSLTNWGENIQYFGAGTRLSVL.

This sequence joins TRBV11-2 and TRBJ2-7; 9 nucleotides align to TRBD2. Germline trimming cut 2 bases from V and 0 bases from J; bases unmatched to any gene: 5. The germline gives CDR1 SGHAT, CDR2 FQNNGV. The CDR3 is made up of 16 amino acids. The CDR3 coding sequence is TGTGCCAGCAGCTTAAGCCTAGCGGGGCACTCCTACGAGCAGTACTTC. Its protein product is CASSLSLAGHSYEQYF. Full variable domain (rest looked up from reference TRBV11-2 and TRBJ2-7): EAGVAQSPRYKIIEKRQSVAFWCNPISGHATLYWYQQILGQGPKLLIQFQNNGVVDDSQLPKDRFSAERLKGVDSTLKIQPAKLEDSAVYLCASSLSLAGHSYEQYFGPGTRLTVT.